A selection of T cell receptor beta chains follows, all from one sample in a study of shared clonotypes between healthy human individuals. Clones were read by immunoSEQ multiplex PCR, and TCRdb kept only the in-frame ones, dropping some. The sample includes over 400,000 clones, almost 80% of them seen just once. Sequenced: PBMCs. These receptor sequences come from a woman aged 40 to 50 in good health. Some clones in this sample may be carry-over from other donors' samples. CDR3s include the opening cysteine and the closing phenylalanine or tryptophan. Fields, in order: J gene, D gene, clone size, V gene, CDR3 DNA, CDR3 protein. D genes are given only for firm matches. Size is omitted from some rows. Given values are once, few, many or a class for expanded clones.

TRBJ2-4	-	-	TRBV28	TGTGCCAGCAGTGGGGGGCGGCGGGACATTCAGTACTTC	CASSGGRRDIQYF
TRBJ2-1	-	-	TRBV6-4	TGTGCCAGCAGTCCGGCAGGAGATTACAATGAGCAGTTCTTC	CASSPAGDYNEQFF
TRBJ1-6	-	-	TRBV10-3	TGTGCCATCAGGGGGGAGGGGAGTTATAATTCACCCCTCCACTTT	CAIRGEGSYNSPLHF
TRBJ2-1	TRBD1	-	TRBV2	TGTGCCAGCAGTGGGGACAGGGGGGATGAGCAGTTCTTC	CASSGDRGDEQFF
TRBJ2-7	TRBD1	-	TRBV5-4	TGTGCCAGCAGCACCGGGACAGGGGGTATGGACGAGCAGTACTTC	CASSTGTGGMDEQYF
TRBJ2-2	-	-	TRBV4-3	TGCGCCAGCAGCCAAGATCCCTATACCAGAACACTAAACACCGGGGAGCTGTTTTTT	CASSQDPYTRTLNTGELFF
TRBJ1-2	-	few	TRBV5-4	TGTGCCAGCAGCATGGGGCATTCGGACTATGGCTACACCTTC	CASSMGHSDYGYTF
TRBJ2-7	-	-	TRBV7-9	TGTGCCAGCAACCCCGGAAGGGGGACCTCCTACGAGCAGTACTTC	CASNPGRGTSYEQYF
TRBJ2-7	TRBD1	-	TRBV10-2	TGCGCCAGCAGCCCTCGTAGGGACAGCTACGAGCAGTACTTC	CASSPRRDSYEQYF
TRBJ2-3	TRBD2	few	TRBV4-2	TGTGCCAGCAGCCAAGAGTTAGCGGGTGGCACAGATACGCAGTATTTT	CASSQELAGGTDTQYF
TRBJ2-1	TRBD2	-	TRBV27	TGTGCCAGCAAACCGGGAGGTGACAATGAGCAGTTCTTC	CASKPGGDNEQFF
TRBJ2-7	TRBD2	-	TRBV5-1	TGCGCCAGCAGCCCGACTAGCGCGAGCTCCTACGAGCAGTACTTC	CASSPTSASSYEQYF
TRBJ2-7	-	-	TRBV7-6	TGTGCCAGCAGCTTATATCCATCCACTCAGGGTAGGCGCTACGAGCAGTACTTC	CASSLYPSTQGRRYEQYF
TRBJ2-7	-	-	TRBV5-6	TGTGCCAGCAGCTTGGGTCAGTTGGGGGCATACGAGCAGTACTTC	CASSLGQLGAYEQYF
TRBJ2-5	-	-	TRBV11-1	TGTGCCAGCAGCTTAGATCAGGGCGGTCAAGAGACCCAGTACTTC	CASSLDQGGQETQYF
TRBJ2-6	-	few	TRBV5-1	TGCGCCAGCAGCTTGGACGTATCTGGGGCCAACGTCCTGACTTTC	CASSLDVSGANVLTF
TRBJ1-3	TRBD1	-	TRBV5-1	TGCGCCAGCAGCTCGGTACCGACCGGGACAGGAGGAGACACCATATATTTT	CASSSVPTGTGGDTIYF
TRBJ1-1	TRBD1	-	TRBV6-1	TGTGCCAGCAGTGGATTCGACAGGGGGTTCGACACTGAAGCTTTCTTT	CASSGFDRGFDTEAFF
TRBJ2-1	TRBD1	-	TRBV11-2	TGTGCCAGCAGCTTAGAGGGGGACAGGGATATTCAGCAGTTCTTC	CASSLEGDRDIQQFF
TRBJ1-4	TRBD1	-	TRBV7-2	TGTGCCAGCAGTTTGACAGGGAATTTCGATGAAAAACTGTTTTTT	CASSLTGNFDEKLFF
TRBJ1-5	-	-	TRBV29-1	TGCAGCGTACAGACAGACGATAGCAATCAGCCCCAGCATTTT	CSVQTDDSNQPQHF
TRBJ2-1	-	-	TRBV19	TGTGCCAGTAGTACACCGGGACTTGGGCACTACAATGAGCAGTTCTTC	CASSTPGLGHYNEQFF
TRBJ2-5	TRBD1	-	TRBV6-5	TGTGCCAGCAGTCTCTCCGGGACAGGGTTGGCCCAGTACTTC	CASSLSGTGLAQYF
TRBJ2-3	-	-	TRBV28	TGTGCCAGCAGTTTCTCTAGCCCAGATACGCAGTATTTT	CASSFSSPDTQYF
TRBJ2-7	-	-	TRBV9	TGTGCCAGCAGCGTAGGAGGGGTTGGGACCGTCTACGAGCAGTACTTC	CASSVGGVGTVYEQYF
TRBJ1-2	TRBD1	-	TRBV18	TGTGCCAGCTCACCGGGGACGGGACAGGATGGCTACACCTTC	CASSPGTGQDGYTF
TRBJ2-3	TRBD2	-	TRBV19	TGTGCCAGTAGTAATAGGAGGTCACTAGCGGGAGGTACAGATACGCAGTATTTT	CASSNRRSLAGGTDTQYF
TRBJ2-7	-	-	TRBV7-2	TGTGCCAGCAGCTCGACCTACGAGCAGTACTTC	CASSSTYEQYF
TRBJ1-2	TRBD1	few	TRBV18	TGTGCCAGCTCACGAATAACCGGGACAGAGAATGGCTACACCTTC	CASSRITGTENGYTF
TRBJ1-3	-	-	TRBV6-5	TGTGCCAGCAGTTACTCGGGTTCTGGAAACACCATATATTTT	CASSYSGSGNTIYF
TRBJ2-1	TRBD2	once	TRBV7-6	TGTGCCAGCGAGCTTGGGGCGGGAGGTGCGGGTAATGAGCAGTTCTTC	CASELGAGGAGNEQFF
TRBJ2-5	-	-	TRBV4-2	TGTGCCAGCAGTTCCCGGGCGCACGGTTGGGAGACCCAGTACTTC	CASSSRAHGWETQYF
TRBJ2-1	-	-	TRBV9	TGTGCCAGCAGCCCAGAGACCAGCAATGAGCAGTTCTTC	CASSPETSNEQFF
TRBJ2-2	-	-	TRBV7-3	TGTGCCAGCAGTATCTCAACAGGAAGTAACACCGGGGAGCTGTTTTTT	CASSISTGSNTGELFF
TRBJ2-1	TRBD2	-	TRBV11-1	TGTGCCAGCAGCTTGACGCGGGGGGTCAATGAGCAGTTCTTC	CASSLTRGVNEQFF
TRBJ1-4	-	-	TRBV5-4	TGTGCCAGCAGCTCGCAGGGTTTCGGAGGAAAACTGTTTTTT	CASSSQGFGGKLFF
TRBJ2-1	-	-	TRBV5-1	TGCGCCAGCAGGGCAGACCTCTCCTACAATGAGCAGTTCTTC	CASRADLSYNEQFF
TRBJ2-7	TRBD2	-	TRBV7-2	TGTGCCAGCAGCCCCCGGCCTAGCGGAGTGGATGAGCAGTACTTC	CASSPRPSGVDEQYF
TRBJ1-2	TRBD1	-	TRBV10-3	TGTGCCATCAGTGACGCCGGGACAGAGTATGGCTACACCTTC	CAISDAGTEYGYTF
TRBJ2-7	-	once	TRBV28	TGTGCCACCCTAAGGGGGGAGGGCGAGCAGTACTTC	CATLRGEGEQYF
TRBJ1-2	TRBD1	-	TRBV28	TGTGCCAGCAGTCTACAGGGGGAAGTCTATGGCTACACCTTC	CASSLQGEVYGYTF
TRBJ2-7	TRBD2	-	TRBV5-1	TGCGCCAGCAGCTTTAGAACTAGCGGGATCGGTTTTTCCTCCTACGAGCAGTACTTC	CASSFRTSGIGFSSYEQYF
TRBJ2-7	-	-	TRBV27	TGTGCCAGCAGTTTCGGACCCAGCTCCTACGAGCAGTACTTC	CASSFGPSSYEQYF